Below, one T cell receptor (beta chain) is given with its context. Its antigen remains unidentified. There were no recent acute infections or vaccinations among the donors, who were healthy HIV-negative adults. Using 200 ng DNA, some 30,000 T cell genomes, the sorted-subset replicate PCRs were run. The protocol was immunoSEQ multiplex PCR, while the TCRdb copy is restricted to in-frame clones and leaves out a portion. The repertoire holds 550,000 to 800,000 clones, with about 92% as singletons. The source of the sample is a study of shared clonotypes between healthy human individuals. Study at large: CD4 naive and memory got three plates each, CD8 naive two, CD8 memory one. Study-wide points: The naive CD4 repertoires of a few donors were compared, and about 5% of clonotypes were shared.

Germline lookup yields CDR1 SQVTM and CDR2 ANQGSEA. With 7 bases clipped from V and 13 bases from J, the junction kept 9 bases outside the gene matches. CDR3 length: 11 residues. The source material was memory CD8+ T cells from PBMCs. Subset of the sample: CD45RO+ cells pooled with CCR7-negative TemRA cells. The chain carries TRBV29-1 and TRBJ1-1; TRBD1 matches at 10 bases. The receptor's source is a man aged 18 to 35 in good health. Some clones in this sample may be carry-over from other donors' samples. CDR3 amino acids: CSAEGTGVGFF. The CDR3 DNA reads TGCAGCGCCGAGGGGACAGGGGTTGGTTTCTTT.